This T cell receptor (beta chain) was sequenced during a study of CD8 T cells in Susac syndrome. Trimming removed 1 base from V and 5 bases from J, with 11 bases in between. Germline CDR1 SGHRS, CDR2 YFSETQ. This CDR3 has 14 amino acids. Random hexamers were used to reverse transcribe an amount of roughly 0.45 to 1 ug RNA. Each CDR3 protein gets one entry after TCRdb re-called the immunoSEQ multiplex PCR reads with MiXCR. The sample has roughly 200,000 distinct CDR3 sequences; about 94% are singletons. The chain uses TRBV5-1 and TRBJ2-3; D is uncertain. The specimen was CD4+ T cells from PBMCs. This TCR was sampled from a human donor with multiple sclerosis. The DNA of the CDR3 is TGCGCCAGCAGCTTGTTTTCCCGCGGAGATACGCAGTATTTT. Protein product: CASSLFSRGDTQYF. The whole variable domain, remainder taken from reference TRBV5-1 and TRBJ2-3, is KAGVTQTPRYLIKTRGQQVTLSCSPISGHRSVSWYQQTPGQGLQFLFEYFSETQRNKGNFPGRFSGRQFSNSRSEMNVSTLELGDSALYLCASSLFSRGDTQYFGPGTRLTVL.